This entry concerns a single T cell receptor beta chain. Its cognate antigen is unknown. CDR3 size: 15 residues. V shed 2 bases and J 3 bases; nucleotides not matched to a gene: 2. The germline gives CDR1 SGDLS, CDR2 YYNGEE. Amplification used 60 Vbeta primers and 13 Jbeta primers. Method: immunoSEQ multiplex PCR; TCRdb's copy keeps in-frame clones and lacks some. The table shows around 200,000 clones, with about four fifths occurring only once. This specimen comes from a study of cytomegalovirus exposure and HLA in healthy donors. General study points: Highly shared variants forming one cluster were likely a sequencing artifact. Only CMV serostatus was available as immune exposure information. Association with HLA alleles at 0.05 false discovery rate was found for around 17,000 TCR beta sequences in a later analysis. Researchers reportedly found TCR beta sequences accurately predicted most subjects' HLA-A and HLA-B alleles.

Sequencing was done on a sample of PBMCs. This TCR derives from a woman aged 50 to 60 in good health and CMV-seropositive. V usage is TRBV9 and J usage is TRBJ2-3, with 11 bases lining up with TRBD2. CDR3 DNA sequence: TGTGCCAGCAGCGTCCTAGCGGGGGGAACAGATACGCAGTATTTT. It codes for CASSVLAGGTDTQYF.